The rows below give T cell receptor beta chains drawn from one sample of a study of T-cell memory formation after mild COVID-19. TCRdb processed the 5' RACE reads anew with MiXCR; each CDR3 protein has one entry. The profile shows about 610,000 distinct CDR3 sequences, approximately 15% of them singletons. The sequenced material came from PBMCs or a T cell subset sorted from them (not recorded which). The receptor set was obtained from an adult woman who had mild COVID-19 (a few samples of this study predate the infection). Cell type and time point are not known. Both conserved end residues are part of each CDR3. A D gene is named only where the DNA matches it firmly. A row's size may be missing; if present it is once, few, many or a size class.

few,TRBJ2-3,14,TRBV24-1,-,TGTGCCACCGAAGGGACGGGGAGCACAGATACGCAGTATTTT,CATEGTGSTDTQYF
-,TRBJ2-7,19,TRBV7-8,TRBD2,TGTGCCAGCAGCTTAGCGTTTGGACTAGCGGGGGCCATCTCCTACGAGCAGTACTTC,CASSLAFGLAGAISYEQYF
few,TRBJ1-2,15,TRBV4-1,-,TGCGCCAGCAGCCAAAGGGTAGGGGTAGACTATGGCTACACCTTC,CASSQRVGVDYGYTF
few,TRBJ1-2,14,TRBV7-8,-,TGTGCCAGCAGCCCCCCAGAAATCAACTATGGCTACACCTTC,CASSPPEINYGYTF
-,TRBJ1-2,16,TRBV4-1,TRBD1,TGCGCCAGCAGCCAGGACGTTCCGGGACAGGGACTTGGCTACACCTTC,CASSQDVPGQGLGYTF
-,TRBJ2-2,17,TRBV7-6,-,TGTGCCAGCAGCTTAGAGTCGAGCGGAGCGAACACCGGGGAGCTGTTTTTT,CASSLESSGANTGELFF
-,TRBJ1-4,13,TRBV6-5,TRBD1,TGTGCCAGCCGACAGGGGGTTCATGAAAAACTGTTTTTT,CASRQGVHEKLFF
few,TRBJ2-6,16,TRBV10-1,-,TGCGCCAGCAGTGAGCCGGACCCTTCTGGGGCCAACGTCCTGACTTTC,CASSEPDPSGANVLTF
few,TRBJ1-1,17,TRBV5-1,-,TGCGCCAGCAGCTTCTCCGGGACCCCTACGCTCGGCACTGAAGCTTTCTTT,CASSFSGTPTLGTEAFF
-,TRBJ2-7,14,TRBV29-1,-,TGCAGCGTTCCAGGGCTTGGAGGGAACTACGAGCAGTACTTC,CSVPGLGGNYEQYF
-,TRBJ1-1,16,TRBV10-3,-,TGTGCCATCAGTGATATCCGAACTGGGGGCGGCACTGAAGCTTTCTTT,CAISDIRTGGGTEAFF
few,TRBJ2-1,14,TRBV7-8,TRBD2,TGTGCCAGCAGCTTTACCCTAGCGGGGGGGCCGCAGTTCTTC,CASSFTLAGGPQFF
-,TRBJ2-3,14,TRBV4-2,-,TGTGCCAGCAGCCAGGATGACGGCCGCGATACGCAGTATTTT,CASSQDDGRDTQYF
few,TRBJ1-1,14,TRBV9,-,TGTGCCAGCAGCGTACACGGGGAGGACACTGAAGCTTTCTTT,CASSVHGEDTEAFF
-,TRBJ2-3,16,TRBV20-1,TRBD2,TGCAGTGCTAGATTAGCGGGGGCCCGACCCCTTGATACGCAGTATTTT,CSARLAGARPLDTQYF
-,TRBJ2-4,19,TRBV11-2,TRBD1,TGTGCCAGCAGCGGGTCGGGACAGGGTGGGAGGTCGGTCAAAAACATTCAGTACTTC,CASSGSGQGGRSVKNIQYF
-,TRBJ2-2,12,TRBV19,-,TGTGCCAGTAGTCTCCTGGAGGGGGAGCTGTTTTTT,CASSLLEGELFF
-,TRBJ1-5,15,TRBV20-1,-,TGCAGTGCTAGTCAGGGGTCAGATAGCAATCAGCCCCAGCATTTT,CSASQGSDSNQPQHF
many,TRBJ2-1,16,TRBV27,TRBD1,TGTGCCAGCAGTTCCCGACAGGGGCAAGGCCTCAATGAGCAGTTCTTC,CASSSRQGQGLNEQFF
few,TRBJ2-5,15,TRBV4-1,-,TGCGCCAGCAGCCCCCGCTTTGCTGGGAGGGAGACCCAGTACTTC,CASSPRFAGRETQYF
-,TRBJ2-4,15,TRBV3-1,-,TGTGCCAGCAGTACCGCGTATCTAGCCAAAAACATTCAGTACTTC,CASSTAYLAKNIQYF
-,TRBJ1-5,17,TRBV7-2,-,TGTGCCAGCAGCCAACAGGCTCGGACGTCTAGCAATCAGCCCCAGCATTTT,CASSQQARTSSNQPQHF
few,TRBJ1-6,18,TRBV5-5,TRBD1,TGTGCCAGCAGCCCAGGACAGGGATTCATAACCTATAATTCACCCCTCCACTTT,CASSPGQGFITYNSPLHF
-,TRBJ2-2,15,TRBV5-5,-,TGTGCCAGCAGCTTGTGGGGGTCGAACACCGGGGAGCTGTTTTTT,CASSLWGSNTGELFF
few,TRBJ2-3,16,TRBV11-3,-,TGTGCCAGCAGCGCCCGTACAGGGTTAGACACAGATACGCAGTATTTT,CASSARTGLDTDTQYF
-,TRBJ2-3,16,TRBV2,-,TGTGCCAGCAGTGAGAGACAGGTCTCTAGCACAGATACGCAGTATTTT,CASSERQVSSTDTQYF
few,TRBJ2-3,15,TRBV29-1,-,TGCAGCGTTGACCCTAGCGACCCTAGCACAGATACGCAGTATTTT,CSVDPSDPSTDTQYF
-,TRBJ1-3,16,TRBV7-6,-,TGTGCCAGCAGCGGGGGAAGGGATTTAAGTGGAAACACCATATATTTT,CASSGGRDLSGNTIYF
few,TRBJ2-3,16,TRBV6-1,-,TGTGCCAGCAGTGAATTTGGGGCAGGGGGCACAGATACGCAGTATTTT,CASSEFGAGGTDTQYF
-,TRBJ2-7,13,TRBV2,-,TGTGCCAGCAGTATAGAGGGTGTCCGCGAGCAGTACTTC,CASSIEGVREQYF
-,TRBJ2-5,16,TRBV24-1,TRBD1,TGTGCCACCAGTGATTTGCGACAGGGGGCCGGGGAGACCCAGTACTTC,CATSDLRQGAGETQYF
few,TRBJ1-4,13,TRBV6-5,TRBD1,TGTGCCAGCAGCCCGGACAGGGAAGGAAGACTGTTTTTT,CASSPDREGRLFF
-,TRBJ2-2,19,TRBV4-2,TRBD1,TGTGCCAGCAGCCAACCCGGGCCCGCCAGGGGGCGATTCACCGGGGAGCTGTTTTTT,CASSQPGPARGRFTGELFF
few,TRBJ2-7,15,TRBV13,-,TGTGCCAGCAGCCCTACAGGGGAGGGGGACTACGAGCAGTACTTC,CASSPTGEGDYEQYF
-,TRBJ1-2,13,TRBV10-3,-,TGTGCCATCAGTGAGGCGAAGGCGTATGGCTACACCTTC,CAISEAKAYGYTF
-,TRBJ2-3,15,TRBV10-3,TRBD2,TGTGCCATCAGTGGACTAGCGGATAGCACAGATACGCAGTATTTT,CAISGLADSTDTQYF
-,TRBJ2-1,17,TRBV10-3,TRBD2,TGTGCCATCAGTGTTCTAGCGGGGGGGCCTTCCTACAATGAGCAGTTCTTC,CAISVLAGGPSYNEQFF
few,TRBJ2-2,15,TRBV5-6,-,TGTGCCAGCAGCTCGAGGGGGGGCTACCCCGGGGAGCTGTTTTTT,CASSSRGGYPGELFF
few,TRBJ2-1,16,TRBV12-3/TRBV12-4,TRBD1,TGTGCCAGCACCCCGGGGACAAGAGACAGGGTCGATGAGCAGTTCTTC,CASTPGTRDRVDEQFF
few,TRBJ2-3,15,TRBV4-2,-,TGTGCCAGCAGCCAAGATCAGGGGCACACAGATACGCAGTATTTT,CASSQDQGHTDTQYF
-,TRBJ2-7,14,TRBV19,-,TGTGCCAGTAGCATGACGGCAGTACCCTACGAGCAGTACTTC,CASSMTAVPYEQYF
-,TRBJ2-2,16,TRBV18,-,TGTGCCAGCTCACCTGTTTCAGGGAGTCACACCGGGGAGCTGTTTTTT,CASSPVSGSHTGELFF
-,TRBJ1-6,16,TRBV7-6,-,TGTGCCAGCAGCTCGATATCCGGGACGCCGGCGGGACCCCTCCACTTT,CASSSISGTPAGPLHF
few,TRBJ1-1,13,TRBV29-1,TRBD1,TGCAGCGTGGAGACAGGGGAAGCCACTGAAGCTTTCTTT,CSVETGEATEAFF